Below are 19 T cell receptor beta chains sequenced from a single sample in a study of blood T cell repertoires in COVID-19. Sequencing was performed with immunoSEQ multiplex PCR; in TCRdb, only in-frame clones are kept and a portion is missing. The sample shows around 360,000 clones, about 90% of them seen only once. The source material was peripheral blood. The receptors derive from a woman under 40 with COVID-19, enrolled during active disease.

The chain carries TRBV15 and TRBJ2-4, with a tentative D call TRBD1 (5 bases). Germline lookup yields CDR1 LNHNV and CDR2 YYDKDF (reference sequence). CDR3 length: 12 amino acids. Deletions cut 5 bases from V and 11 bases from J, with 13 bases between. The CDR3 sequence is CATSFEGAVQYF. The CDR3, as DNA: TGTGCCACCAGCTTCGAAGGGGCGGTTCAGTACTTC.

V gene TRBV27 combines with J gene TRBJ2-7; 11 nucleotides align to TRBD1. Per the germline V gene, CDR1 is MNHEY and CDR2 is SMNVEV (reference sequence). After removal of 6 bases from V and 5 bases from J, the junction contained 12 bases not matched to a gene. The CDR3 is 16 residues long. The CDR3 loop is CASSPLVGQGGDEQYF. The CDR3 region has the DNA TGTGCCAGCAGCCCCCTTGTGGGACAGGGGGGCGACGAGCAGTACTTC.

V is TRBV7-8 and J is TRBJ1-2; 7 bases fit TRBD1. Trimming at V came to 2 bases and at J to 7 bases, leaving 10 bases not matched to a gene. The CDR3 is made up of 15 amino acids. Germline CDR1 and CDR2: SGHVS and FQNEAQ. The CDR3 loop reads CASSLILTGAFGYTF. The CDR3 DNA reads TGTGCCAGCAGCTTAATCTTAACAGGGGCTTTTGGCTACACCTTC. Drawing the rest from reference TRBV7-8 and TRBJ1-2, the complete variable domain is GAGVSQSPRYKVAKRGQDVALRCDPISGHVSLFWYQQALGQGPEFLTYFQNEAQLDKSGLPSDRFFAERPEGSVSTLKIQRTQQEDSAVYLCASSLILTGAFGYTFGSGTRLTVV.

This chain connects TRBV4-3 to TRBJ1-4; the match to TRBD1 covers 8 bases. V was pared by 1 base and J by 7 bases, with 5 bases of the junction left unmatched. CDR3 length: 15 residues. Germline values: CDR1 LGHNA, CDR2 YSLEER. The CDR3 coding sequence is TGCGCCAGCAGCCAAGTCCGGGACAGGATTGAAAAACTGTTTTTT. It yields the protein CASSQVRDRIEKLFF.

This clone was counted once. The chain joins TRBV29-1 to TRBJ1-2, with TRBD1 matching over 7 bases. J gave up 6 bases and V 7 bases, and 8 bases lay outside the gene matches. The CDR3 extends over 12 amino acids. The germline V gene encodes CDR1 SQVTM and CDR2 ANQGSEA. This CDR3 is CSDSTGSDGYTF. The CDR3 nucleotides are TGCAGCGATTCGACAGGGTCGGATGGCTACACCTTC.

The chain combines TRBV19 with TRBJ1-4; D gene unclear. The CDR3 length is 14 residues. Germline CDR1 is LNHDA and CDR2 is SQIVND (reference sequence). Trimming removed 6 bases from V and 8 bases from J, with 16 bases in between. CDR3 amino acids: CASSDEAEGEKLFF. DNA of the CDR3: TGTGCCAGTAGCGACGAGGCGGAAGGCGAAAAACTGTTTTTT. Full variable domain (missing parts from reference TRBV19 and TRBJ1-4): DGGITQSPKYLFRKEGQNVTLSCEQNLNHDAMYWYRQDPGQGLRLIYYSQIVNDFQKGDIAEGYSVSREKKESFPLTVTSAQKNPTAFYLCASSDEAEGEKLFFGSGTQLSVL.

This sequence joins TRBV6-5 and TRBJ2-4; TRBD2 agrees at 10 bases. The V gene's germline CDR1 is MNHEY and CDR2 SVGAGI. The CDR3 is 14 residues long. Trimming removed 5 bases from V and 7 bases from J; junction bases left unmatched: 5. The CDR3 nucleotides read TGTGCCAGCAGTCTAGCGGGAGTGGGGAACATTCAGTACTTC. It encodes CASSLAGVGNIQYF.

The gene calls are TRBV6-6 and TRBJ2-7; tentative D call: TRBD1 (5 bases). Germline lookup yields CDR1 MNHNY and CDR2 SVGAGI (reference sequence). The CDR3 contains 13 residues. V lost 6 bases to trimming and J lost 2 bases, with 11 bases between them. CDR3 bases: TGTGCCAGCAGACCGGACAAAACCTACGAGCAGTACTTC. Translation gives CASRPDKTYEQYF.

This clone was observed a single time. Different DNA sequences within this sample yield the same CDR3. The CDR3 reads CSARTSGRGSYNEQFF. CDR3 sequence (DNA): TGCAGCGCCCGAACTAGCGGGAGGGGATCCTACAATGAGCAGTTCTTC. The chain uses TRBV29-1 and TRBJ2-1; 13 nucleotides match TRBD2. The CDR3 contains 16 residues. Trimming cost V 7 bases and J 1 base; bases outside gene matches: 7. CDR1 and CDR2 from the germline V gene are SQVTM and ANQGSEA.

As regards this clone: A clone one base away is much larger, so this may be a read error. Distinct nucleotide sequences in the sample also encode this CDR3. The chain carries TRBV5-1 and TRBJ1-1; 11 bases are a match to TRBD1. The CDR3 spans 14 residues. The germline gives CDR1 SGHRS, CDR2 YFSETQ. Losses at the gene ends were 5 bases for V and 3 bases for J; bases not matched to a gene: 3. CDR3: CASSRGQGDTEAFF. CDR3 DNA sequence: TGCGCCAGCAGTCGGGGACAGGGGGACACTGAAGCTTTCTTT. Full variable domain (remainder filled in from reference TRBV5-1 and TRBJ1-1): KAGVTQTPRYLIKTRGQQVTLSCSPISGHRSVSWYQQTPGQGLQFLFEYFSETQRNKGNFPGRFSGRQFSNSRSEMNVSTLELGDSALYLCASSRGQGDTEAFFGQGTRLTVV.

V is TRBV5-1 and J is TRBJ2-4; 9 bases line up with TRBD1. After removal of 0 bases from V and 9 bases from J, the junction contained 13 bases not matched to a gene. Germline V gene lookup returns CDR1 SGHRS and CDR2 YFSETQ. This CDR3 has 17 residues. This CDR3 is CASSLGPRDRVVGIQYF. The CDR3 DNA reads TGCGCCAGCAGCTTGGGTCCCCGGGACAGGGTAGTGGGCATTCAGTACTTC.

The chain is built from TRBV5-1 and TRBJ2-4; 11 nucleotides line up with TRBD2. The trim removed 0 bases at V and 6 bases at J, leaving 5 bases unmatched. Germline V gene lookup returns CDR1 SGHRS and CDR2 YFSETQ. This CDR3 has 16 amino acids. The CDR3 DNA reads TGCGCCAGCAGCTTGGGCCTTAGCGGGAGGGGAAACATTCAGTACTTC. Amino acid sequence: CASSLGLSGRGNIQYF.

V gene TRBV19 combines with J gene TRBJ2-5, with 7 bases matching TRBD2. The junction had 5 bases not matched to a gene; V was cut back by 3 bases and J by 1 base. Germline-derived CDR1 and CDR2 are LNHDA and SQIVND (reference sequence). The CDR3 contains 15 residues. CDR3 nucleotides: TGTGCCAGTAGTATTTCCCCGGGGGGCCAAGAGACCCAGTACTTC. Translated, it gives CASSISPGGQETQYF.

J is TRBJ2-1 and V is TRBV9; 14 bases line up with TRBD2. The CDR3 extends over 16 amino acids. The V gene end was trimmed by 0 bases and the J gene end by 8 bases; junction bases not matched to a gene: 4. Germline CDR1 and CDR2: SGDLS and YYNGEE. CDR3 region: CASSVAGTSGSYEQFF. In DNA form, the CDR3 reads TGTGCCAGCAGCGTAGCCGGGACTAGCGGGAGTTATGAGCAGTTCTTC.

The CDR3 spells CASSPLSDRVVYEQYF. The CDR3 DNA reads TGTGCCAGCTCACCACTGTCGGACAGGGTAGTTTACGAGCAGTACTTC. This chain uses TRBV18 with TRBJ2-7; 8 bases are shared with TRBD1. The ends lost 1 base at V and 4 bases at J; junction bases unmatched: 9. This CDR3 has 16 amino acids. CDR1 is KGHSH and CDR2 is LQKENI in the germline V gene.

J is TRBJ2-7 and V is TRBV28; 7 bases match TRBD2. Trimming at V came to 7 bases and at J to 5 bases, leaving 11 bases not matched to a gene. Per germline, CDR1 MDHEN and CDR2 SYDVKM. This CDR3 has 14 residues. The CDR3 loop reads CASTGGRNGDEQYF. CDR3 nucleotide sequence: TGTGCCAGCACGGGGGGTAGGAACGGTGACGAGCAGTACTTC.

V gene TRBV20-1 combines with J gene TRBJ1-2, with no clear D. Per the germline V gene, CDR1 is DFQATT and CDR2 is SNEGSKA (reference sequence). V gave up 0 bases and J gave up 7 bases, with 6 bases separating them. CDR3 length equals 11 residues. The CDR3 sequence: CSARDLFGYTF. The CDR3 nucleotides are TGCAGTGCTAGAGATCTTTTTGGCTACACCTTC.

The CDR3 reads CASSQGTGRPNEKLFF. CDR3 DNA sequence: TGTGCCAGCAGCCAAGGGACAGGGCGACCTAATGAAAAACTGTTTTTT. The chain has TRBV3-1 (or the pseudogene TRBV3-2) and TRBJ1-4; 8 nucleotides align to TRBD1. Trimming cost V 1 base and J 3 bases; bases outside gene matches: 4. Germline V CDR1 and CDR2: LGHDT, YNNKEL (reference sequence). The CDR3 spans 16 residues.

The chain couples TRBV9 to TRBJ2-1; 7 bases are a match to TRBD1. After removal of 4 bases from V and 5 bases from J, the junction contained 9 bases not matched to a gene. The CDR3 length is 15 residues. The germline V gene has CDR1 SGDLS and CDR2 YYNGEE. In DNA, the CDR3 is TGTGCCAGCAGCCCCCCGAGGGGGCCACACAATGAGCAGTTCTTC. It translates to CASSPPRGPHNEQFF.